Each of the 8 T cell receptor beta chains below was sequenced from the same sample in a study of T cell repertoires in cytomegalovirus infection. Their specific antigens are unknown. One entry per CDR3 protein results from TCRdb running MiXCR on the reads. Of 650,000 to 850,000 distinct CDR3 sequences listed, 25% to 35% were seen once; the top ten hold over 10%. Here the sequenced sample was cultured CD8+ T cells from PBMCs, taken from culture after CMV antigen stimulation. The receptors were sampled from a human donor in good health (CMV status not recorded). Some clones in this sample may be carry-over from other donors' samples.

To note about this clonotype: A much larger clone sits a single nucleotide away, making a read error possible. V usage is TRBV7-2 and J usage is TRBJ1-6; no clear D gene. Germline values: CDR1 SGHTA, CDR2 FQGNSA. CDR3 size: 14 residues. CDR3 protein: CASSSTGTSSHLHF. The CDR3 DNA reads as TGTGCCAGCAGCTCAACGGGCACCTCTTCACACCTCCACTTT.

Details on this clonotype: A much more abundant neighbour one base away suggests this may be a read error. This chain joins TRBV7-6 and TRBJ2-3; no clear D gene. Trimming shortened V by 1 base and J by 5 bases, and 10 bases separated the two germline ends. CDR3 length: 14 residues. Germline-derived CDR1 and CDR2 are SGHVS and FNYEAQ. CDR3: CASSLEGSQDTQYF. The CDR3 DNA reads TGTGCCAGCAGCTTAGAGGGTTCACAAGATACGCAGTATTTT.

V gene TRBV7-9 combines with J gene TRBJ2-5, with 8 bases aligning to TRBD2. V gave up 3 bases and J gave up 3 bases; unmatched junction bases: 6. Germline V gives CDR1 SEHNR, CDR2 FQNEAQ (reference sequence). The CDR3 runs to 15 residues. In nucleotides, the CDR3 is TGTGCCAGCAGCTTGATCCTAGCGGGTAAAGAGACCCAGTACTTC. Its protein product is CASSLILAGKETQYF.

This clonotype has only a few counts. The V and J genes are TRBV7-9 and TRBJ2-7; D possibly corresponds to TRBD1 (6 bases). Per the germline V gene, CDR1 is SEHNR and CDR2 is FQNEAQ (reference sequence). Trimming stripped 4 bases from V and 3 bases from J, with 16 bases between. This CDR3 spans 15 amino acids. CDR3 region: CASSSSGDAGYEQYF. CDR3 nucleotides: TGTGCCAGCAGCTCATCAGGGGATGCGGGCTACGAGCAGTACTTC.

The chain links TRBV27 to TRBJ1-6, with TRBD1 matching 9 bases. The CDR3 consists of 13 residues. The J segment lost 6 bases and the V segment lost 8 bases, leaving 2 bases of the junction unmatched. Germline loops: CDR1 MNHEY, CDR2 SMNVEV (reference sequence). The CDR3 spells CASRDRVNSPLHF. The CDR3 DNA reads TGTGCCAGCCGGGACAGGGTTAATTCACCCCTCCACTTT.

The V and J genes are TRBV3-1 and TRBJ2-3, with 7 bases lining up with TRBD2. The CDR3 covers 13 residues. Trimming at V came to 3 bases and at J to 6 bases, leaving 3 bases not matched to a gene. Germline CDR1 and CDR2: LGHDT and YNNKEL (reference sequence). The CDR3 nucleotides are TGTGCCAGCAGCCATGGAGCGGGGGATACGCAGTATTTT. Its translation is CASSHGAGDTQYF.

This chain connects TRBV7-9 to TRBJ2-1, with 7 positions matching TRBD1. Germline trimming cut 1 base from V and 8 bases from J; bases unmatched to any gene: 11. Germline V gene data show CDR1 as SEHNR and CDR2 as FQNEAQ (reference sequence). This CDR3 contains 16 residues. CDR3 sequence (DNA): TGTGCCAGCAGCTTAGGGGGACAGCCGGTAGATGATGAGCAGTTCTTC. Its protein product is CASSLGGQPVDDEQFF.

This clonotype was seen a few times. The junction does not match germline at one end; this may be a read error. This chain connects TRBV7-9 to TRBJ2-5; D is perhaps TRBD1 (5 bases). Germline V gives CDR1 SEHNR, CDR2 FQNEAQ (reference sequence). The CDR3 totals 17 residues. CDR3 residues: CASSLVSSAAGQETQCF. CDR3 DNA: TGTGCCAGCAGCTTAGTCTCTAGTGCGGCAGGGCAAGAGACCCAGTGCTTC.